This T cell receptor (beta chain) was obtained from a study of cytomegalovirus exposure and HLA in healthy donors. General study points: Because they were indistinguishable, some V segments, including TRBV6-2 and TRBV6-3, were excluded. Productive rates of about 90% or about 30% were seen for most TCR beta V segments in an earlier analysis. The study listed 164 cytomegalovirus-associated TCR beta chains.

PCR used 60 Vbeta primers and 13 Jbeta primers. The repertoire was sequenced with immunoSEQ multiplex PCR; TCRdb's copy has only in-frame clones and lacks some. The sample records about 99,000 clones, almost 80% being singletons. This clone was seen a handful of times. The antigen is not known. CDR1 MNHNS and CDR2 SASEGT come from the germline V gene. Trimming took 3 bases from V and 2 from J; bases not matched to a gene: 9. CDR3 length: 16 residues. The specimen was PBMCs. The clonotype was recovered from a man aged 50 to 59 in good health and CMV-seropositive. This chain uses TRBV6-1 with TRBJ2-7, with 8 bases aligning to TRBD2. For the CDR3, the DNA is TGTGCCAGCAGTGATGGAAGCGGGAGTGCCGCCTACGAGCAGTACTTC. It translates to CASSDGSGSAAYEQYF.